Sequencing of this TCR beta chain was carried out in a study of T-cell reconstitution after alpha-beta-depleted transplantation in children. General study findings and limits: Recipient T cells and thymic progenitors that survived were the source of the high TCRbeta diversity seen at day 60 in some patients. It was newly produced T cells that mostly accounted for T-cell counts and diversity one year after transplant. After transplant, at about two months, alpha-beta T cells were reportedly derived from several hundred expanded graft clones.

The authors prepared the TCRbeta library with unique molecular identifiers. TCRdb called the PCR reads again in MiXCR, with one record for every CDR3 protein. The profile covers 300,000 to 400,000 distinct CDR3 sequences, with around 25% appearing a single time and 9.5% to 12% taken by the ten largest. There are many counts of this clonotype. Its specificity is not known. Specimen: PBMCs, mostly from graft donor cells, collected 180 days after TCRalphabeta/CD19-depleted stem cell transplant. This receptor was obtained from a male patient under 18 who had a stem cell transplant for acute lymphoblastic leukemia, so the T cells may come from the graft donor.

CDR3 sequence (DNA): TGTGCCACCAGCTCTCTCGTGGGGGGGGGCGATGAGCAGTTCTTC. Its protein is CATSSLVGGGDEQFF. The chain uses TRBV15 and TRBJ2-1; D may be TRBD2 (7 bases). V was cut by 5 bases and J by 8 bases, with 19 bases left in between. The CDR3 runs 15 residues. Per the germline V gene, CDR1 is LNHNV and CDR2 is YYDKDF (reference sequence). The full variable domain, completed using reference TRBV15 and TRBJ2-1, is DAMVIQNPRYQVTQFGKPVTLSCSQTLNHNVMYWYQQKSSQAPKLLFHYYDKDFNNEADTPDNFQSRRPNTSFCFLDIRSPGLGDTAMYLCATSSLVGGGDEQFFGPGTRLTVL.